The T cell receptor (beta chain) under discussion was sequenced for a study of blood T cell repertoires in COVID-19. Study-level information: Some COVID-19 samples were acute and others convalescent; all came from the United States, Italy and Spain. PBMCs, B-cell-depleted T cells, or T cells were the source of the cDNA or gDNA that made up the material.

Methods used by the authors: By means of reference gene primer amplification, nucleated cell counts were estimated. Assay used: immunoSEQ multiplex PCR; TCRdb lists only in-frame clones, some missing. That table supplies the V and J calls and clone size; D and trimming were determined from the DNA. The sample consists of around 370,000 clones, under 95% of them appearing once. The sequence was collected from a woman aged 18-29 years who had recovered from COVID-19. The material sequenced was peripheral blood.

This chain's CDR3 is CASSFRSGSLTDTQYF. Here the CDR3 DNA reads TGTGCCAGCAGCTTCCGTAGCGGGAGTTTAACAGATACGCAGTATTTT. V usage is TRBV5-6 and J usage is TRBJ2-3; 9 nucleotides agree with TRBD2. This CDR3 region has 16 residues. J lost 3 bases, V lost 2 bases, and 7 bases had no gene match. Germline V gives CDR1 SGHDT, CDR2 YYEEEE.